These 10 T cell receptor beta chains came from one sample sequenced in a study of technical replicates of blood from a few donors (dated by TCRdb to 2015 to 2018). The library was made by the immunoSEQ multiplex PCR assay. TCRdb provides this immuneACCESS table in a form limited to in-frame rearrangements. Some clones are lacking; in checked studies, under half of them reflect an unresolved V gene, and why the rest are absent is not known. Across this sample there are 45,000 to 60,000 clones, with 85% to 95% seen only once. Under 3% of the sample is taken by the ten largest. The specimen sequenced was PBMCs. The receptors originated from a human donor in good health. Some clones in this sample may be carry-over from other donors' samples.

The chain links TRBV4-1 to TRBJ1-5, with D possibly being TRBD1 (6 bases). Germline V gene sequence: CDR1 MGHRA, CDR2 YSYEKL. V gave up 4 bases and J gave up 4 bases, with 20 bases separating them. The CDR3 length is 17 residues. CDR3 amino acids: CASSLGRTGTQNQPQHF. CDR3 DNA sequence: TGCGCCAGCAGCCTAGGACGAACCGGGACACAAAATCAGCCCCAGCATTTT.

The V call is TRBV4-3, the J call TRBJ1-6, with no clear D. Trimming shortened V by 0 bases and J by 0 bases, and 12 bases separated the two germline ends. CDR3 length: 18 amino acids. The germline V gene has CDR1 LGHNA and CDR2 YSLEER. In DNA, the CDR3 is TGCGCCAGCAGCCAAGATCCTATCCCGAGCTCCTATAATTCACCCCTCCACTTT. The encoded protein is CASSQDPIPSSYNSPLHF.

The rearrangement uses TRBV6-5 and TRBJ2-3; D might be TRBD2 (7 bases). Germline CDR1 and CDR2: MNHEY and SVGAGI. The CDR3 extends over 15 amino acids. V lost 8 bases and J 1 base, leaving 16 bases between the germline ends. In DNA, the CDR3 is TGTGCCAGCCGGAGGGGGGGCGGTGGCACAGATACGCAGTATTTT. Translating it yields CASRRGGGGTDTQYF.

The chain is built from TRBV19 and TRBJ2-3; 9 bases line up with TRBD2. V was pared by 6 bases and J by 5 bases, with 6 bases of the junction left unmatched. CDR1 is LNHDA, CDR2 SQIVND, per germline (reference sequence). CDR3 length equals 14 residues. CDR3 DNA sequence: TGTGCCAGTAGAGAGCGGGGGGCAGGAGATACGCAGTATTTT. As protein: CASRERGAGDTQYF. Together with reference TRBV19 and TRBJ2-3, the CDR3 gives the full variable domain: DGGITQSPKYLFRKEGQNVTLSCEQNLNHDAMYWYRQDPGQGLRLIYYSQIVNDFQKGDIAEGYSVSREKKESFPLTVTSAQKNPTAFYLCASRERGAGDTQYFGPGTRLTVL.

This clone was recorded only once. DNA for the CDR3: TGTGCCAGCAGTGTAACAGGGGGCACTGAAGCTTTCTTT. Its protein is CASSVTGGTEAFF. V is TRBV25-1 and J is TRBJ1-1; 8 positions agree with TRBD1. CDR1 MGHDK and CDR2 SYGVNS come from the germline V gene. The trim removed 4 bases at V and 4 bases at J, leaving 2 bases unmatched. CDR3 length: 13 amino acids.

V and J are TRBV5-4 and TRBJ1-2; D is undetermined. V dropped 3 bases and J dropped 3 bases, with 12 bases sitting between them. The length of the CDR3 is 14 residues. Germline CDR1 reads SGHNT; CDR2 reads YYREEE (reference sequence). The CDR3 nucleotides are TGTGCCAGCAGCTCCCGAGCGATAGACTATGGCTACACCTTC. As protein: CASSSRAIDYGYTF.

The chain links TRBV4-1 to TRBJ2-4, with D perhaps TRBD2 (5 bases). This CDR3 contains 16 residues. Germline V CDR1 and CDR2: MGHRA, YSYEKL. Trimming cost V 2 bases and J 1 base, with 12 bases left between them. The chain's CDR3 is CASSQLGLDAKNIQYF. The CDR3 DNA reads TGCGCCAGCAGCCAACTCGGACTCGACGCCAAAAACATTCAGTACTTC.

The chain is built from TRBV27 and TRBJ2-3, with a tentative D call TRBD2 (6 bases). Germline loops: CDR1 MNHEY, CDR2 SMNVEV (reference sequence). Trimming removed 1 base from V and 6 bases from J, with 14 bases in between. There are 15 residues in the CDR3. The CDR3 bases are TGTGCCAGCAGTTTATTCCCCGGGAGTGGGGATACGCAGTATTTT. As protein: CASSLFPGSGDTQYF.

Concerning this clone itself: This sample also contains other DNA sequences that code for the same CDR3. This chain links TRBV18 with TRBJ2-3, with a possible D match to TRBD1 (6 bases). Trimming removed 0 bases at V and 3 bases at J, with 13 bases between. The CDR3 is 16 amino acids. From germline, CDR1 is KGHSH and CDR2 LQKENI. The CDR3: CASSPPQGKGTDTQYF. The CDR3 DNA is TGTGCCAGCTCACCACCCCAGGGGAAAGGGACAGATACGCAGTATTTT. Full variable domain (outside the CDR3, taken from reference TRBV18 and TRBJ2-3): NAGVMQNPRHLVRRRGQEARLRCSPMKGHSHVYWYRQLPEEGLKFMVYLQKENIIDESGMPKERFSAEFPKEGPSILRIQQVVRGDSAAYFCASSPPQGKGTDTQYFGPGTRLTVL.

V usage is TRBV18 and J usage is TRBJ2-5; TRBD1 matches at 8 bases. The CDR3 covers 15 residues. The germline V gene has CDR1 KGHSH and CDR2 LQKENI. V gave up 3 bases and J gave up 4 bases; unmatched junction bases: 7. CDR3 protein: CASSPPGTGGETQYF. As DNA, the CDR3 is TGTGCCAGCTCACCCCCTGGGACAGGAGGAGAGACCCAGTACTTC.